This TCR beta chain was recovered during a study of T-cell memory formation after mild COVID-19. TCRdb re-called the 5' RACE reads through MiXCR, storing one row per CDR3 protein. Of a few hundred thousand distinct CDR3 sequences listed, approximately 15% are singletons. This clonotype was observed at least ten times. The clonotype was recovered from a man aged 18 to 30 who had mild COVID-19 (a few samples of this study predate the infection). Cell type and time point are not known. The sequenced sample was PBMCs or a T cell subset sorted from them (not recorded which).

CDR3 nucleotides: TGTGCCAGCAGCTTATCCTACAATGAGCAGTTCTTC. Translated, it gives CASSLSYNEQFF. This chain links TRBV11-3 with TRBJ2-1; D call uncertain. Germline loops: CDR1 SGHNT, CDR2 YENEEA. The CDR3 consists of 12 residues. V was clipped by 2 bases and J by 1 base, with 0 bases between them. Complete variable domain (other parts from reference TRBV11-3 and TRBJ2-1): EAGVVQSPRYKIIEKKQPVAFWCNPISGHNTLYWYLQNLGQGPELLIRYENEEAVDDSQLPKDRFSAERLKGVDSTLKIQPAELGDSAVYLCASSLSYNEQFFGPGTRLTVL.